The clone carrying this TCR beta chain was seen once. The antigen remains undetermined. Pooled together were second doses at about 4 or about 12 weeks. The data are from a study of T cell responses to AZD1222 COVID-19 vaccine. General observations from the study: Reportedly, nearly half the spike-specific TCRs target unmutated variant regions.

The germline V and J ends were trimmed by 3 bases and 3 bases, with 8 bases remaining between them. The CDR3 extends over 13 amino acids. Germline CDR1 LGHNT, CDR2 FRNRAP. Assay: immunoSEQ multiplex PCR; the TCRdb copy retains only in-frame clones and omits some. The data show around 150,000 clones, less than 95% seen once. This material consisted of peripheral blood, taken 28 days after the second AZD1222 dose. The receptor was isolated from an adult who received the AZD1222 COVID-19 vaccine. The V call is TRBV12-5, the J call TRBJ1-1, with D maybe TRBD1 (5 bases). The chain's CDR3 is CASGFWGDTEAFF. CDR3 nucleotides: TGTGCTAGTGGTTTCTGGGGGGACACTGAAGCTTTCTTT.